The source of this T cell receptor beta chain is a study of blood T cell repertoires in COVID-19. In the study overall: The origin of the acute and convalescent COVID-19 samples was the United States, Italy and Spain.

CDR3 length equals 14 residues. Looked up from germline, CDR1 is LGHNA and CDR2 is YSLEER. With 4 bases removed from V and 4 bases from J, the gap between germline ends came to 13 bases. Clones were read by immunoSEQ multiplex PCR, and TCRdb kept only the in-frame ones, dropping some. The sample shows roughly 80,000 clones, around 83% of them seen only once. This receptor was taken from a woman aged 55-70 years with acute or convalescent COVID-19. The specimen sequenced was peripheral blood. The chain is built from TRBV4-3 and TRBJ1-2; no definite D call. CDR3 sequence: CASSLGRGGYGYTF. The CDR3 region has the DNA TGCGCCAGCAGCCTCGGTCGGGGAGGCTATGGCTACACCTTC.